This T cell receptor gamma chain derives from a study of intestinal T cells in coeliac disease (dated by TCRdb to the early 2020s). About the investigation overall: In the TRG cohort, the mean age of coeliac patients was more than 15 years compared with 50 to 65 years for controls, so the coeliac patients were much younger than the controls. The TCR-delta (TRD) cohort comprised duodenal biopsies from around eleven coeliac disease patients and around eleven non-coeliac controls. A second, larger TCR-gamma (TRG) cohort included duodenal biopsies from approximately 36 coeliac disease patients and around 20 non-coeliac controls. Findings and caveats that apply to the study as a whole: TRD kmer-based clustering correctly classified all 22 biopsies in training, with a reported leave-one-out accuracy of roughly 90%. Clustering based on TRG put most of the 54 biopsies (roughly 94%) in the right class, and the reported leave-one-out accuracy was about 90%. Repeated CDR3 amino acid sequences could not be distinguished from PCR duplicates. FFPE-derived DNA was found to be relatively degraded, and loss of a proportion of TCR sequences in each sample was likely caused by this degradation. Age was significantly different between the coeliac and control groups, but splitting the analysis by age did not give a significant classification.

Of note for this clone: What this receptor recognizes is not known. The sample holds no much larger clone one base away, and base qualities are not on file.

For each case, genomic DNA was extracted from ten 5-um FFPE scrolls with the QIAamp DNA FFPE tissue kit. Classification of coeliac disease based on the TCR repertoire was tested using fully anonymised formalin-fixed paraffin-embedded duodenal biopsies that were surplus to diagnostic needs. Receptors were amplified or captured by multiplex PCR. These reads were obtained on an Ion Torrent PGM. TRG repertoires were amplified from about 190 ng of biopsy DNA with the LymphoTrack kit, in which Illumina adapters are carried by the primers. TRG amplicons were purified using AMPure XP beads, were quantified on a 2100 Bioanalyzer, and were pooled equimolarly. An Ion PGM instrument was used to sequence the TRG libraries. Turning to the authors' computational methods: FastX removed reads in which more than 10% of nucleotides fell below the per-patient third-quartile quality score. Reads were aligned with IMGT/HighV-QUEST to assign V, D and J genes, identify CDR3 regions and assess functionality. After the sequences were translated into amino acids, every sequence predicted to be non-functional was thrown out. CDR3s were split into kmers with and without positional annotation, PCA was performed on kmer frequencies, and samples were clustered using all 1023 combinations of PCs 1-10. Classification was validated by leave-one-out cross-validation, in which parameters were re-optimised on the remaining samples each time. Shannon diversity was computed with the vegan R package from repeated random subsamples equal to the lowest read count. TCRdb called clones from the public reads with CATT, and repeated DNA sequences were later combined into one row. In this record, the V and J calls reflect TCRdb's handling and not the investigators' own analysis. The sample includes 2,300 or so gamma-chain clones, with about 44% observed a single time. The top ten clones comprise approximately 4.3% of the sample.

The sequence was obtained from a human donor with celiac disease. Sequenced: a duodenal biopsy.

The DNA sequence follows: TGTGCCACCTGGGACGGCAAAAAGAAACTCTTT. It is translated as CATWDGKKKLF. The sequence is built from TRGV2 and TRGJ1 or TRGJ2. For this chain, trimming is 1 base at the V end and 10 bases at the J end, and the number of junction bases without a gene match is 4. Reading the germline V gene gives CDR1 EGSNGY and CDR2 YDSYNSKV. The CDR3 contains 11 residues, cysteine and phenylalanine counted. Only the CDR3 DNA stays, 33 bases, in frame from base 1.